The source of this T cell receptor (beta chain) is a study of blood T cell repertoires in COVID-19. About the research overall: For recovered donors of Cohort 3, there were two negative PCRs, clearance, or symptom resolution. Nucleic acid was either cDNA or gDNA, and it came from T cells, B-cell-depleted T cells, or PBMCs. The United States, Italy and Spain provided the acute and convalescent COVID-19 samples.

In terms of age and location, participants ranged from about 18 to 90 years and lived in about 25 US areas. Germline V gene data show CDR1 as SEHNR and CDR2 as FQNEAQ (reference sequence). The V end lost 3 bases, the J end lost 2 bases, and 19 bases lay between the germline ends. The CDR3 contains 17 residues. Data came from immunoSEQ multiplex PCR; TCRdb stores just in-frame clones and leaves some out. Of 330,000 or so clones in the sample, approximately 89% were seen once. This clone was observed once. The chain links TRBV7-9 to TRBJ1-2, with a possible D match to TRBD1 (6 bases). Sequenced input: PBMCs or T cells enriched from blood (not recorded which). The source of this sequence is a middle-aged man in a cohort exposed to, infected with or recovered from COVID-19 (not recorded which). The CDR3 sequence is CASSFLTGITMNYGYTF. Written as DNA, the CDR3 is TGTGCCAGCAGCTTCTTGACAGGAATAACGATGAACTATGGCTACACCTTC.